This T cell receptor beta chain comes out of a study of T cell responses to AZD1222 COVID-19 vaccine. Findings of the study overall: The span of vaccine-associated CD4 TCRs extended across spike, with dominance at 160-218 and 743-854.

For this clone: Its specificity is unknown.

Germline assignment: CDR1 MNHEY and CDR2 SVGAGI. The CDR3 runs 14 residues. The germline V and J ends were trimmed by 4 bases and 6 bases, with 16 bases remaining between them. Here immunoSEQ multiplex PCR was the method, and the copy in TCRdb shows in-frame clones only, minus some. The sample lists about 80,000 clones, roughly 90% occurring once. J is TRBJ2-7 and V is TRBV6-5; D is possibly TRBD1 (6 bases). This specimen was peripheral blood, taken on day 0 of AZD1222 vaccination. The clonotype comes from an adult in good health. CDR3 loop: CASSLGQGSGEQYF. CDR3 sequence (DNA): TGTGCCAGCAGTTTAGGGCAGGGGTCCGGCGAGCAGTACTTC.